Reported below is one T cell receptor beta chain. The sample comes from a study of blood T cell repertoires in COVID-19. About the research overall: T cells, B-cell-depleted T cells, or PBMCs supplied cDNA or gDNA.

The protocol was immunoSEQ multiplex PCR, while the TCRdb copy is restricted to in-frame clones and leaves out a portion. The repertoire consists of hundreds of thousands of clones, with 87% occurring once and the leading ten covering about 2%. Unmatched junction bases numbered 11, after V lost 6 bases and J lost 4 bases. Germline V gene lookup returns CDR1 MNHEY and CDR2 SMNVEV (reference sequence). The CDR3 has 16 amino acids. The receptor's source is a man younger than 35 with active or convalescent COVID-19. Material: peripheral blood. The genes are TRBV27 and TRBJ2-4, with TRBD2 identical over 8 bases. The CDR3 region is CASSSPRVAGKNIQYF. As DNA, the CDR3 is TGTGCCAGCAGCTCTCCGAGAGTAGCGGGGAAAAACATTCAGTACTTC.